The present T cell receptor (beta chain) was sequenced within a study of blood T cell repertoires in COVID-19. Study-level background: Both acute and convalescent COVID-19 samples were obtained from the United States, Italy and Spain. The cDNA or gDNA used as material had been derived from T cells, B-cell-depleted T cells, or PBMCs.

Sequenced by immunoSEQ multiplex PCR; TCRdb stores in-frame clones only, minus some. The sample carries 250,000 to 350,000 clones, approximately 85% recorded once. Per the germline V gene, CDR1 is SGHAT and CDR2 is FQNNGV. With 5 bases removed from V and 7 bases from J, the gap between germline ends came to 18 bases. This CDR3 has 14 residues. The chain links TRBV11-2 to TRBJ2-7; weak D call: TRBD2 (6 bases). The receptor's source is a human donor with COVID-19, enrolled during active disease. The donor label of this sample is uncertain. The sample was peripheral blood. CDR3 protein: CASSLAGLSGEQYF. CDR3 sequence (DNA): TGTGCCAGCAGCCTGGCGGGACTTTCGGGGGAGCAGTACTTC.